Listed below are T cell receptor beta chains from one sample, sequenced in a study of memory CD4+ T cells and cytomegalovirus serostatus. Here immunoSEQ multiplex PCR was the method, and the copy in TCRdb shows in-frame clones only, minus some. The data contain 65,000 to 95,000 clones, 80% of them seen just once; the ten biggest clones take up around 0.78%. Material for sequencing was memory CD4+ T cells from blood. The origin of the receptors is an adult in good health and CMV-seronegative. Both conserved end residues are part of each CDR3. Size values are once, few and many counts, or a class for expanded clones, and some rows have none.

TRBV5-1	TRBJ1-2	NA	CASSLDGQGESAGYTF
TRBV2	TRBJ2-6	once	CASTGGLYSGANVLTF
TRBV5-1	TRBJ2-2	few	CASSLGGGDGELFF
TRBV5-1	TRBJ1-5	NA	CASSLEGRGQPQHF
TRBV2	TRBJ2-7	few	CASTWVGGGEYEQYF
TRBV15	TRBJ2-7	NA	CATSRERTGSYEQYF
TRBV7-9	TRBJ2-3	NA	CASRHWGSSADTQYF
TRBV18	TRBJ1-2	NA	CASSPETGGYTF
TRBV10-3	TRBJ2-1	NA	CAITLGLAGGASNEQFF
TRBV28	TRBJ2-3	once	CASRRTNWGTDTQYF
TRBV5-1	TRBJ2-3	NA	CASSSGLAGGSDTQYF
TRBV9	TRBJ1-3	NA	CASSDPGVSRNTIYF
TRBV12-5	TRBJ2-2	NA	CASGSASGELFF
TRBV29-1	TRBJ2-5	NA	CSWTGEETQYF
TRBV10-3	TRBJ2-3	NA	CAISESVGGTGEVDTQYF
TRBV7-9	TRBJ2-7	NA	CASSEVGSTSSYEQYF
TRBV19	TRBJ2-2	few	CASSNANTGELFF
TRBV19	TRBJ2-7	NA	CASSMQGAGEQYF
TRBV6-1	TRBJ1-5	NA	CATTLSQNQPQHF
TRBV5-5	TRBJ1-4	NA	CASTVGGRDEKLFF
TRBV2	TRBJ1-5	NA	CASSRDSGGNQPQHF
TRBV2	TRBJ1-5	few	CASSVSRQLNQPQHF
TRBV19	TRBJ2-7	NA	CASSIGGVSSYEQYF
TRBV28	TRBJ1-2	NA	CAGEPGQGRGGYTF
TRBV7-9	TRBJ1-2	NA	CASSLGRQLGTNYGYTF
TRBV20-1	TRBJ2-7	NA	CSAGTLYEQYF
TRBV30	TRBJ2-2	NA	CAWSVVGVGELFF
TRBV15	TRBJ1-3	NA	CATSRGLPRRGNTIYF
TRBV30	TRBJ1-3	NA	CAWSVRKGALRNTIYF
TRBV5-1	TRBJ2-5	NA	CASSRGSSGGQETQYF
TRBV7-9	TRBJ1-2	medium-sized	CASSLQAGYGYTF
TRBV5-6	TRBJ2-1	NA	CASSLGLESYNEQFF
TRBV4-2	TRBJ1-6	NA	CASSQDRPDNSPLHF
TRBV30	TRBJ1-2	NA	CAWSQGRNYGYTF
TRBV7-9	TRBJ2-6	NA	CASSLEIPSGANVLTF
TRBV5-8	TRBJ1-6	NA	CASSQTSRNSPLHF